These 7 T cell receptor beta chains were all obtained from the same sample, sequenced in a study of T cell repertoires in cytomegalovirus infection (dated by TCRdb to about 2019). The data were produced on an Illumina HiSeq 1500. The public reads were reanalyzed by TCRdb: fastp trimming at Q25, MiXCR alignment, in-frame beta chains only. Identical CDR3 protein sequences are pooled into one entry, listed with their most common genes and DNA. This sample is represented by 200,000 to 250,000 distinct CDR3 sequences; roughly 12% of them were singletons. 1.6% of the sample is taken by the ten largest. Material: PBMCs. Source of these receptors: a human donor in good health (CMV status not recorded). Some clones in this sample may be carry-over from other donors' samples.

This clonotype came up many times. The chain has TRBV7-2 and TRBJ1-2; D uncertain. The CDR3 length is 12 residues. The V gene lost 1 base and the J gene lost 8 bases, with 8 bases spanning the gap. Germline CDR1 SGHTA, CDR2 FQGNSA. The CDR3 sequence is CASSLVNSGYTF. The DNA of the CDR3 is TGTGCCAGCAGCTTAGTGAATTCAGGCTACACCTTC.

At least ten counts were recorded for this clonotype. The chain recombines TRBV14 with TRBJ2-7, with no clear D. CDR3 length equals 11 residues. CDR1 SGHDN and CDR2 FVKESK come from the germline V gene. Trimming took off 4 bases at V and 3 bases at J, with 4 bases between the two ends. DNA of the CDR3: TGTGCCAGCAGCCGGGGCTACGAGCAGTACTTC. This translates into CASSRGYEQYF.

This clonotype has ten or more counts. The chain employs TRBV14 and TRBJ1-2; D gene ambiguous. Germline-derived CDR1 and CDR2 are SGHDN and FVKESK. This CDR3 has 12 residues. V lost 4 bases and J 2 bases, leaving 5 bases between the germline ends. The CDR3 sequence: CASSRVNYGYTF. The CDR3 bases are TGTGCCAGCAGCCGGGTGAACTATGGCTACACCTTC.

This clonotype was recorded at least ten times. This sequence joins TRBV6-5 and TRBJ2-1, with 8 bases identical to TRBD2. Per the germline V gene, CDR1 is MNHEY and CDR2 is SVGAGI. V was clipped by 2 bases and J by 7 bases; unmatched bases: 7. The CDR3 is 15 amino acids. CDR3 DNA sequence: TGTGCCAGCAGTTACAGGCGGGGGGTGGCGAATGAGCAGTTCTTC. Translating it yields CASSYRRGVANEQFF.

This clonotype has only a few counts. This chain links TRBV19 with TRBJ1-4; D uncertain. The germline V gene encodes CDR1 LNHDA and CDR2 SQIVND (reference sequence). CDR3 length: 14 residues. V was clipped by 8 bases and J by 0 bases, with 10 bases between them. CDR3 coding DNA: TGTGCCAGTCGGGAGGCCGCAACTAATGAAAAACTGTTTTTT. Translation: CASREAATNEKLFF.

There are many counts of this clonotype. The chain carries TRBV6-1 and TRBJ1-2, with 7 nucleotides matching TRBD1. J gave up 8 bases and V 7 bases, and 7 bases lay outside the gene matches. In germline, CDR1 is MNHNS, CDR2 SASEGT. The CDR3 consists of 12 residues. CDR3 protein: CASTEGARGYTF. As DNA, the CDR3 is TGTGCCAGCACCGAGGGGGCCCGGGGCTACACCTTC.

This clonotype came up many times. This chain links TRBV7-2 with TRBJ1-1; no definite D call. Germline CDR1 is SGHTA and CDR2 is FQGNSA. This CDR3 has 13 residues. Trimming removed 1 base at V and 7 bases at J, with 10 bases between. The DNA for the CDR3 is TGTGCCAGCAGCTTAGTGTGGGGAGGTGAAGCTTTCTTT. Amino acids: CASSLVWGGEAFF.